What follows is one T cell receptor beta chain and its context. Its cognate antigen is unknown. The entry originates in a study of blood T cells in healthy people across ages. Germline assignment: CDR1 SGDLS and CDR2 YYNGEE. The CDR3 length is 15 residues. The J segment lost 5 bases and the V segment lost 4 bases, leaving 7 bases of the junction unmatched. Study-wide results and limits: In long-lived donors, naive CD4+ cell counts and diversity exceeded those of aged donors.

Healthy Russian Caucasian donors spanned ages roughly 6 to 100 years. A sample-barcoded 5' primer and a J-beta primer mix were used in a second PCR of roughly 7 to 12 cycles. TCRdb fed the 5' RACE reads into MiXCR, producing one record per CDR3 protein. The repertoire has under 700,000 distinct CDR3 sequences, approximately 25% of them found once; the top ten carry roughly 9%. The same specimen was also included in a second study, on T cells of mothers and their children. According to that study: From each mother came over 8 million TCR beta CDR3 reads, and from each child came a few million. The data showed no persistent microchimeric T cell clones.

The TCR originated in a boy aged 10-17 years in good health. This chain connects TRBV9 to TRBJ2-2, with 8 positions matching TRBD2. The source material was blood. Here the CDR3 DNA reads TGTGCCAGCAGCTCCGGGACTAGTGAAACCGGGGAGCTGTTTTTT. Residues: CASSSGTSETGELFF.